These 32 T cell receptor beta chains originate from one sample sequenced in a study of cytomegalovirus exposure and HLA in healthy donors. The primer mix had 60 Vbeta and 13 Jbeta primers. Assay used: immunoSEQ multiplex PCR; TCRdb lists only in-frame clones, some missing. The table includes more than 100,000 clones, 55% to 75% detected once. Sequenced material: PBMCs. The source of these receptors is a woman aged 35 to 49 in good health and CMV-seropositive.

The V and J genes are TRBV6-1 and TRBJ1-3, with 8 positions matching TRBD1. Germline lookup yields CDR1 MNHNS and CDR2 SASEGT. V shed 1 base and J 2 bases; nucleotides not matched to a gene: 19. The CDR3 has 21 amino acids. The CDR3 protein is CASSEVLYGRRADRAGNTIYF. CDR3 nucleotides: TGTGCCAGCAGTGAAGTTCTTTACGGAAGAAGGGCGGACAGGGCTGGAAACACCATATATTTT.

DNA for the CDR3: TGTGCCAGCAGCCAAGATTTCCAGGGTACCTCTCCAGGGTACACTGAAGCTTTCTTT. Its translation is CASSQDFQGTSPGYTEAFF. The chain couples TRBV4-2 to TRBJ1-1; D is possibly TRBD1 (5 bases). In germline, CDR1 is LGHNA, CDR2 YNFKEQ. Trimming took off 0 bases at V and 3 bases at J, with 23 bases between the two ends. The CDR3 spans 19 residues.

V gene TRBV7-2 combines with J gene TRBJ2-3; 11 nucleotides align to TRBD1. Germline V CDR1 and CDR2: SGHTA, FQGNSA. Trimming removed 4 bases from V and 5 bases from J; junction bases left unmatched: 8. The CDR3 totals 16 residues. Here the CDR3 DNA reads TGTGCCAGCAGCTCTCCCGGACAGGGGGCGAAAGATACGCAGTATTTT. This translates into CASSSPGQGAKDTQYF.

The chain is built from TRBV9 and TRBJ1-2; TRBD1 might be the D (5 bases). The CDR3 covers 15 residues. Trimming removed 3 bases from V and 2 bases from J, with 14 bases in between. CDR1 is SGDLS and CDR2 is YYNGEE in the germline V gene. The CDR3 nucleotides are TGTGCCAGCAGCGAAGGGCCCAGGGTAAACTATGGCTACACCTTC. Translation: CASSEGPRVNYGYTF.

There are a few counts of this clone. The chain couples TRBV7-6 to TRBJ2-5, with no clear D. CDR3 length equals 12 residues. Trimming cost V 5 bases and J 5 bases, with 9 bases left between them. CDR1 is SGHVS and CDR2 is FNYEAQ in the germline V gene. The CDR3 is CASSAKWETQYF. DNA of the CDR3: TGTGCCAGCAGCGCGAAGTGGGAGACCCAGTACTTC.

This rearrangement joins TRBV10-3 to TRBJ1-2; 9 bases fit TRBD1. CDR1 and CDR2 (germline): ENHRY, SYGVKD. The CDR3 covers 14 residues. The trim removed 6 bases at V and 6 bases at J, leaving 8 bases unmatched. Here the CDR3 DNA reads TGTGCCATCAGCAGCGGACAGGGGAGGGATGGCTACACCTTC. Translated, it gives CAISSGQGRDGYTF.

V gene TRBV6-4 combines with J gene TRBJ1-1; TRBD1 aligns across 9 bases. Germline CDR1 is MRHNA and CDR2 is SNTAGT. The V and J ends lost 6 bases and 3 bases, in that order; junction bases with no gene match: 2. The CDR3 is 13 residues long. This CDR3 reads CASSRTGDTEAFF. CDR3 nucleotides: TGTGCCAGCAGCCGGACAGGGGACACTGAAGCTTTCTTT.

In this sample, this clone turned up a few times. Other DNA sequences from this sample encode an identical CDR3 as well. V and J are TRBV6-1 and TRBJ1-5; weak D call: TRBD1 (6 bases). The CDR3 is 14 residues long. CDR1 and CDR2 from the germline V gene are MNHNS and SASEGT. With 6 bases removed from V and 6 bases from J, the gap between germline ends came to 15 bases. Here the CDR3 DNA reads TGTGCCAGCAGGGACAGTTCTGGCGGTCAGCCCCAGCATTTT. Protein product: CASRDSSGGQPQHF.

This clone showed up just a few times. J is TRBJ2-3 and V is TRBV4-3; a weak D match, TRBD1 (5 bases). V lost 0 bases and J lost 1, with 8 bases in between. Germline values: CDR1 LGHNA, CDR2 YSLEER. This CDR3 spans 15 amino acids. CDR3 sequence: CASSQEARGTDTQYF. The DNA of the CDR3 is TGCGCCAGCAGCCAAGAAGCCAGGGGCACAGATACGCAGTATTTT.

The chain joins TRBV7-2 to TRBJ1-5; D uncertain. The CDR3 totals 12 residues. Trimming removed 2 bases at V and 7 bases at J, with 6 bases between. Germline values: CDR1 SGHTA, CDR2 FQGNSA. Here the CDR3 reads CASSLFGQPQHF. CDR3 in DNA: TGTGCCAGCAGCTTATTCGGGCAGCCCCAGCATTTT. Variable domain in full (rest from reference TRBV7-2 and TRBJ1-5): GAGVSQSPSNKVTEKGKDVELRCDPISGHTALYWYRQSLGQGLEFLIYFQGNSAPDKSGLPSDRFSAERTGGSVSTLTIQRTQQEDSAVYLCASSLFGQPQHFGDGTRLSIL.

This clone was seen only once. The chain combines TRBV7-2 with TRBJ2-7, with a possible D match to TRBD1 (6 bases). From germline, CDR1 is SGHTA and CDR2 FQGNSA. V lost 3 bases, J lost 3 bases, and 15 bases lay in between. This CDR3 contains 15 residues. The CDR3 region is CASSFTPGAGYEQYF. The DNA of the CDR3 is TGTGCCAGCAGCTTCACCCCAGGGGCGGGCTACGAGCAGTACTTC.

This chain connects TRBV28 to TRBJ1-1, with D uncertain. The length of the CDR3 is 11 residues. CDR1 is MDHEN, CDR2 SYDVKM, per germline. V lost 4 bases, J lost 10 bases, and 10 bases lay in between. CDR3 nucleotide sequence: TGTGCCAGCAGTTCCTCAGTCGTAGCTTTCTTT. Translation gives CASSSSVVAFF.

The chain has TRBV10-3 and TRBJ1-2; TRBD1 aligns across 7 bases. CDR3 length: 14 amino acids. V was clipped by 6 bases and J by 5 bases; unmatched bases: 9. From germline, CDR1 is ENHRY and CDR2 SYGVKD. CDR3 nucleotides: TGTGCCATCAGGCAGGGGGTGCTCTTGTATGGCTACACCTTC. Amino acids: CAIRQGVLLYGYTF.

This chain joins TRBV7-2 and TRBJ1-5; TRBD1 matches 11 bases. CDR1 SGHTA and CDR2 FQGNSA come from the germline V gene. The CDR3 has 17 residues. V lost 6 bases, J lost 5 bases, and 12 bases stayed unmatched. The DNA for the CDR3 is TGTGCCAGCAGAGATGGACAGGGGGCTCGGGTGGATCAGCCCCAGCATTTT. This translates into CASRDGQGARVDQPQHF. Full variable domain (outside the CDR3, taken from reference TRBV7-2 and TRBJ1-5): GAGVSQSPSNKVTEKGKDVELRCDPISGHTALYWYRQSLGQGLEFLIYFQGNSAPDKSGLPSDRFSAERTGGSVSTLTIQRTQQEDSAVYLCASRDGQGARVDQPQHFGDGTRLSIL.

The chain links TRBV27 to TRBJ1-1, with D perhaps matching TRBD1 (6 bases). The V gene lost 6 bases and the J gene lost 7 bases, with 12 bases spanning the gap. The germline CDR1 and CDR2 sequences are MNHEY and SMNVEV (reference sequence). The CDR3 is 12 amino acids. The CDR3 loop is CASRFLQGEAFF. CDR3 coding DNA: TGTGCCAGCAGGTTTTTACAGGGTGAAGCTTTCTTT.

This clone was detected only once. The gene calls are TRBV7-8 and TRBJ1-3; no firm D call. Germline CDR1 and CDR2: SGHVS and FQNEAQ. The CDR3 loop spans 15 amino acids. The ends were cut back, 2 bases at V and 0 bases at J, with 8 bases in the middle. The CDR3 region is CASSLSAGSGNTIYF. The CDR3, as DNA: TGTGCCAGCAGCTTAAGTGCGGGCTCTGGAAACACCATATATTTT.

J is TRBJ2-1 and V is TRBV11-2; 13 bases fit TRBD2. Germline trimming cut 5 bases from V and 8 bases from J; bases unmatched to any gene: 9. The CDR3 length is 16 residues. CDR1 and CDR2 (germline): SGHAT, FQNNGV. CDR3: CASSRTSGGVIYEQFF. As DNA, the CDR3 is TGTGCCAGCAGCCGCACTAGCGGGGGGGTAATCTATGAGCAGTTCTTC.

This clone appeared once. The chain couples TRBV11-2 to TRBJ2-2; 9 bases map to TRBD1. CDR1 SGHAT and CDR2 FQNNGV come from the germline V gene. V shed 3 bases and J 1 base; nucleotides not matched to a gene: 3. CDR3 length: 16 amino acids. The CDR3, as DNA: TGTGCCAGCAGCTTTAACAGGGGGCAGAACACCGGGGAGCTGTTTTTT. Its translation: CASSFNRGQNTGELFF.

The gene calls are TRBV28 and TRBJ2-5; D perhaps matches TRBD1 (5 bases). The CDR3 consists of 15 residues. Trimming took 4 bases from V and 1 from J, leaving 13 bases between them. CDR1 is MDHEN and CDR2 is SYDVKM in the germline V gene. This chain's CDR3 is CASSSPARAQETQYF. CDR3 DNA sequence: TGTGCCAGCAGTTCCCCGGCCAGGGCCCAAGAGACCCAGTACTTC.

The CDR3 spells CASSPLGQAVETQYF. Written as DNA, the CDR3 is TGTGCCAGCAGTCCCCTTGGACAGGCTGTGGAGACCCAGTACTTC. The V and J genes are TRBV2 and TRBJ2-5; 7 nucleotides agree with TRBD1. This CDR3 has 15 amino acids. V dropped 5 bases and J dropped 5; count of bases not matched to a gene: 11. From germline, CDR1 is SNHLY and CDR2 FYNNEI. The complete variable domain, with remaining parts taken from reference TRBV2 and TRBJ2-5, reads EPEVTQTPSHQVTQMGQEVILRCVPISNHLYFYWYRQILGQKVEFLVSFYNNEISEKSEIFDDQFSVERPDGSNFTLKIRSTKLEDSAMYFCASSPLGQAVETQYFGPGTRLLVL.

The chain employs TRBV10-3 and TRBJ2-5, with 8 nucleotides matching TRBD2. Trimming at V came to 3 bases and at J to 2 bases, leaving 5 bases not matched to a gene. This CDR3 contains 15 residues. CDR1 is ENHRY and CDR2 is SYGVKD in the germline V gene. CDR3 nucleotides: TGTGCCATCAGTGAATTGGCTAGCGGGCAAGAGACCCAGTACTTC. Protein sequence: CAISELASGQETQYF.

The chain's CDR3 is CASSPSMPGLHGYTF. DNA for the CDR3: TGTGCCAGCTCACCCTCGATGCCGGGGTTACATGGCTACACCTTC. V usage is TRBV18 and J usage is TRBJ1-2, with D unresolved. This CDR3 spans 15 amino acids. V was shortened by 3 bases and J by 6 bases, with 17 bases between the two germline ends. Germline CDR1 reads KGHSH; CDR2 reads LQKENI.

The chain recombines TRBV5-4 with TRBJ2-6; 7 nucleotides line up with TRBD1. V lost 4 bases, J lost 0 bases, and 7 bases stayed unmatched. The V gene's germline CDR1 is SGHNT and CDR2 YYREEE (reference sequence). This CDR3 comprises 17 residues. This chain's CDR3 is CASSRDRVGSGANVLTF. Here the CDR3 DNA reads TGTGCCAGCAGCAGGGACAGAGTTGGCTCTGGGGCCAACGTCCTGACTTTC.

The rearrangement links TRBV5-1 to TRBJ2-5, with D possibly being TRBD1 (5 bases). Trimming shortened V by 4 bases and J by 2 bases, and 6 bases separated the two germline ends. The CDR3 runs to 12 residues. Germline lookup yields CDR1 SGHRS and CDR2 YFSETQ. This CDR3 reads CASSRQQETQYF. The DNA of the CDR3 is TGCGCCAGCAGCCGACAGCAAGAGACCCAGTACTTC.

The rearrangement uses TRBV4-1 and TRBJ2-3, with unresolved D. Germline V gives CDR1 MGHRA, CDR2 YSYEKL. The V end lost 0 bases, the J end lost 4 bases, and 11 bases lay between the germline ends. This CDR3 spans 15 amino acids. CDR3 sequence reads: CASSQEGSWADTQYF. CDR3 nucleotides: TGCGCCAGCAGCCAAGAGGGCAGTTGGGCAGATACGCAGTATTTT.

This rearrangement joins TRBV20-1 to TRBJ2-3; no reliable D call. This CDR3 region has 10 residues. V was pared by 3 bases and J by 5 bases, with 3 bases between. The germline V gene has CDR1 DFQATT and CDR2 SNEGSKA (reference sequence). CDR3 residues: CSASLDTQYF. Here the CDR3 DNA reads TGCAGTGCTAGCCTAGATACGCAGTATTTT.

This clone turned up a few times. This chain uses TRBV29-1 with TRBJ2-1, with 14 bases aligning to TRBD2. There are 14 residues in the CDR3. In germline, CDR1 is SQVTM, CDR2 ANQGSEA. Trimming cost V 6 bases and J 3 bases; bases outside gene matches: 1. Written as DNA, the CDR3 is TGCAGCGTCGGACTAGCGGGGGGCTACAATGAGCAGTTCTTC. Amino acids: CSVGLAGGYNEQFF.

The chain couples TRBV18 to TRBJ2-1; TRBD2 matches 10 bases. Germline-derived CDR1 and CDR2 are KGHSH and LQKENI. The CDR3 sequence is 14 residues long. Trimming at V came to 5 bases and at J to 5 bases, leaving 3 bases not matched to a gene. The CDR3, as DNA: TGTGCCAGCTCAAAGCGGGGGGGCAACAATGAGCAGTTCTTC. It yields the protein CASSKRGGNNEQFF.

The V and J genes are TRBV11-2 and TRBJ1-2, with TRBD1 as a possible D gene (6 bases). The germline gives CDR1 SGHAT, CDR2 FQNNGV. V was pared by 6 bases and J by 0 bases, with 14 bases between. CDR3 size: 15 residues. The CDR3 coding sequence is TGTGCCAGCAGGAAAGCGGGGGCCCCTAACTATGGCTACACCTTC. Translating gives CASRKAGAPNYGYTF.

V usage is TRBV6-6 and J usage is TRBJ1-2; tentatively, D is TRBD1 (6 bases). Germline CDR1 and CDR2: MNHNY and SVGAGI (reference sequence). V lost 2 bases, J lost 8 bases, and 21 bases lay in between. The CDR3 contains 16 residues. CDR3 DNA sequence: TGTGCCAGCAGTTACGGGAGACAGGCCCCCTGGTCCGGCTACACCTTC. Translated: CASSYGRQAPWSGYTF.

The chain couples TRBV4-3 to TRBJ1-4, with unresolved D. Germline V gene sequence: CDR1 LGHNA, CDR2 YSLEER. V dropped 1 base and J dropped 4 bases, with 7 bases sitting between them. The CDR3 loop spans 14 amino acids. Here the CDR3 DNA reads TGCGCCAGCAGCCAAGCCAGTTATAATGAAAAACTGTTTTTT. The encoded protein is CASSQASYNEKLFF.

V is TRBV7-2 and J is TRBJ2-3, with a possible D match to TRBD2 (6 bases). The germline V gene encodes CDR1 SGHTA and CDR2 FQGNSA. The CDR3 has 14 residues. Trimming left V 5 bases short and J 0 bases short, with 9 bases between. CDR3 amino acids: CASSPTSSTDTQYF. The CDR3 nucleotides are TGTGCCAGCAGCCCTACTAGCAGCACAGATACGCAGTATTTT.